This TCR beta chain came from a study of T cells of healthy individuals. TCRdb used MiXCR to reprocess the 5' RACE reads, holding one entry per CDR3 protein. The sample records about 63,000 distinct CDR3 sequences, 15% to 20% being singletons. CDR3 length: 13 amino acids. V was pared by 3 bases and J by 6 bases, with 10 bases between. Germline V gene lookup returns CDR1 MNHEY and CDR2 SVGEGT. The gene calls are TRBV6-2 or TRBV6-3 and TRBJ2-3; no definite D call. This TCR derives from a human donor in good health. The CDR3 DNA is TGTGCCAGCAGTTATCGTCTTGGGGATACGCAGTATTTT. As protein: CASSYRLGDTQYF.